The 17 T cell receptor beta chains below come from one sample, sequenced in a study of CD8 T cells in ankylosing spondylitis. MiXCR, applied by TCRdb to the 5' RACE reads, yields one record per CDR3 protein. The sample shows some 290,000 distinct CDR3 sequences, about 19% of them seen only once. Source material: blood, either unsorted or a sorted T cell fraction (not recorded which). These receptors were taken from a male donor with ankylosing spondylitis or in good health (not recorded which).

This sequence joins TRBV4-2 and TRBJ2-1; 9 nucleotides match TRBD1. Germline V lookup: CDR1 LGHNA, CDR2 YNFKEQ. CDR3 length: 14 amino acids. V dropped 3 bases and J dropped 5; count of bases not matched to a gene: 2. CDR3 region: CASSQDRGHNEQFF. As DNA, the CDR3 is TGTGCCAGCAGCCAGGACAGGGGACACAATGAGCAGTTCTTC.

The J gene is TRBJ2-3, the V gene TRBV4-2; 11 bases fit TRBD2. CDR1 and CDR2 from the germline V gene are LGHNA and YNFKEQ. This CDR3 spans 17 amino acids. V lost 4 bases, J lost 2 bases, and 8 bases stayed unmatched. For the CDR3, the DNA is TGTGCCAGCAGCCTTGGAAGACTAGCGGGGACCACAGATACGCAGTATTTT. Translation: CASSLGRLAGTTDTQYF.

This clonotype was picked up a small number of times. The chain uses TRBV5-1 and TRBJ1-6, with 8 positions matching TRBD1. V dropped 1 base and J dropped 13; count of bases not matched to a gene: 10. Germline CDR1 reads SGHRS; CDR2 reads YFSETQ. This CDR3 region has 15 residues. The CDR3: CASSLSGQGLDPLHF. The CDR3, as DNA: TGCGCCAGCAGCTTGAGCGGACAGGGTCTCGATCCCCTCCACTTT.

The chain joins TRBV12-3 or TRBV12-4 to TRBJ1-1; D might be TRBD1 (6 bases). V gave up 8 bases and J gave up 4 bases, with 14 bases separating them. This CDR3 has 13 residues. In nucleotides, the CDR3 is TGTGCCAGCGGTGGACAGTTGGGCACTGAAGCTTTCTTT. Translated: CASGGQLGTEAFF.

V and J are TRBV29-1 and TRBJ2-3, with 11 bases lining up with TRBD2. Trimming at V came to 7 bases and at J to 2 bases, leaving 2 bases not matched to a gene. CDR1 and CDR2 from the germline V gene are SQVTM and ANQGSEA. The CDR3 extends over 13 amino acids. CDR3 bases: TGCAGCGAGACTAGCGGGGACACAGATACGCAGTATTTT. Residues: CSETSGDTDTQYF.

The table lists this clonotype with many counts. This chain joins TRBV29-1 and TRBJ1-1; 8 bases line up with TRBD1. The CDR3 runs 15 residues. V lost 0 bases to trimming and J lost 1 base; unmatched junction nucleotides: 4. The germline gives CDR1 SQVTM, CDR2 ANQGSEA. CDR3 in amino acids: CSVEDEDRANTEAFF. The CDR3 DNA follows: TGCAGCGTTGAAGACGAGGACAGGGCGAACACTGAAGCTTTCTTT. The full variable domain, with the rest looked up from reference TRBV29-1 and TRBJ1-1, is SAVISQKPSRDICQRGTSLTIQCQVDSQVTMMFWYRQQPGQSLTLIATANQGSEATYESGFVIDKFPISRPNLTFSTLTVSNMSPEDSSIYLCSVEDEDRANTEAFFGQGTRLTVV.

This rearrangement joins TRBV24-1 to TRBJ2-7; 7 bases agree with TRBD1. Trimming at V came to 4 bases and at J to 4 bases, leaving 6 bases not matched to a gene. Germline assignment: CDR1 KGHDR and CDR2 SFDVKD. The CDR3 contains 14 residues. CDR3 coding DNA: TGTGCCACCAGTGACCGACAGGGAAGATACGAGCAGTACGTC. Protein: CATSDRQGRYEQYV.

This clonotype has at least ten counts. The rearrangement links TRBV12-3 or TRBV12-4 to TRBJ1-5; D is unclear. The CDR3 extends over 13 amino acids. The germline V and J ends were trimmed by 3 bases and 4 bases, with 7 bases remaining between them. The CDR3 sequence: CASSLAGNQPQHF. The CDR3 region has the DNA TGTGCCAGCAGTTTGGCGGGGAATCAGCCCCAGCATTTT.

CDR3 DNA sequence: TGTGCCAGCGCCCCAAGGGCGGGGGGCCTCACAGATACGCAGTATTTT. Translated, it gives CASAPRAGGLTDTQYF. The J gene is TRBJ2-3, the V gene TRBV7-2, with 8 bases that match TRBD2. CDR1 is SGHTA and CDR2 is FQGNSA in the germline V gene. This CDR3 region has 16 residues. The junction had 12 bases not matched to a gene; V was cut back by 8 bases and J by 2 bases.

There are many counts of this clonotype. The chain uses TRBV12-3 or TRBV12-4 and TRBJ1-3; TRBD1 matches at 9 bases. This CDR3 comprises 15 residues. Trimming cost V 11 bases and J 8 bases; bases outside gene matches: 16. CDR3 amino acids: CAASLRGQGLDTIYF. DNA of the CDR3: TGTGCCGCAAGTTTACGAGGACAGGGGCTGGACACCATATATTTT.

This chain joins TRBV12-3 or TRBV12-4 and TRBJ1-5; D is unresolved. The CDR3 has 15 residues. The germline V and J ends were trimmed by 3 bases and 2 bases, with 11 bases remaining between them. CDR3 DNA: TGTGCCAGCAGTTTCCAGAGCGGAGGCAATCAGCCCCAGCATTTT. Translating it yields CASSFQSGGNQPQHF.

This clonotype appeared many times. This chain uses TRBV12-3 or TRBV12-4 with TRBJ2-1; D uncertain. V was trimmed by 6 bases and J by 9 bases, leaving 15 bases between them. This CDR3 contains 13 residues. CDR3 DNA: TGTGCCAGCAGGCCACGTGGCCTCGGTGAGCAGTTCTTC. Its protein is CASRPRGLGEQFF.

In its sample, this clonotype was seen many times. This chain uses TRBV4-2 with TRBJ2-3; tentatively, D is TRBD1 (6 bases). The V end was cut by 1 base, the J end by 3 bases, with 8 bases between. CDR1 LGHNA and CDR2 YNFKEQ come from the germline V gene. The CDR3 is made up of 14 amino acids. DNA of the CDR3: TGTGCCAGCAGCCAAGTGACAGGAACAGATACGCAGTATTTT. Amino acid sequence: CASSQVTGTDTQYF.

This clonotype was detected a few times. The CDR3 DNA reads as TGCGCCAGCAGCTTGAGCCAAAAAACAATGAACACTGAAGCTTTCTTT. Amino acids: CASSLSQKTMNTEAFF. The V call is TRBV5-1, the J call TRBJ1-1, with D uncertain. This CDR3 is 16 amino acids long. The V gene's germline CDR1 is SGHRS and CDR2 YFSETQ. V shed 1 base and J shed 0 bases, with 13 bases lying between them.

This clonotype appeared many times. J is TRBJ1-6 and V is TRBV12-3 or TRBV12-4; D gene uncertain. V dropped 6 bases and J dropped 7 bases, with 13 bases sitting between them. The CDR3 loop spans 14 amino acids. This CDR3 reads CASSSAAGNSPLHF. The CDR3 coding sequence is TGTGCCAGCAGCTCAGCTGCGGGGAATTCACCCCTCCACTTT.

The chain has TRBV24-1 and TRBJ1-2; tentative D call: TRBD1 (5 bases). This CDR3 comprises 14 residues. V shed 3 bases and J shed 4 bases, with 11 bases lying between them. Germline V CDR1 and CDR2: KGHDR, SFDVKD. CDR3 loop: CATSDPGQSYGYTF. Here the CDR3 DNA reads TGTGCCACCAGTGATCCGGGGCAGTCCTATGGCTACACCTTC.

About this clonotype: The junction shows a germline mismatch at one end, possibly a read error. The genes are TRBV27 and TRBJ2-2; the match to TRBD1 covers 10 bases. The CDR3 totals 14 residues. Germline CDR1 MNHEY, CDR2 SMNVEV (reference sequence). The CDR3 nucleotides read TGTGCCAGCAGGCGACAGGGGGCCCCCGGGAAGCTGTTTTTT. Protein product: CASRRQGAPGKLFF.